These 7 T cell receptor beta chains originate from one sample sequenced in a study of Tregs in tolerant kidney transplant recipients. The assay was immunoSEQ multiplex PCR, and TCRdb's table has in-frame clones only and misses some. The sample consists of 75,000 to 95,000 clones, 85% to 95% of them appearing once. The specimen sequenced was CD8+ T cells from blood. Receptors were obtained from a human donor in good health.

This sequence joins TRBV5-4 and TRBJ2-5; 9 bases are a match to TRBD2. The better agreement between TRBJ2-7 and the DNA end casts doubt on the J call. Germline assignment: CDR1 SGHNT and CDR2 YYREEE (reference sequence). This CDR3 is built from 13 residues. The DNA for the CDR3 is TGTGCCAGCAGCTCGACTAGCGGATACGAGCAGTACTTC. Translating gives CASSSTSGYEQYF.

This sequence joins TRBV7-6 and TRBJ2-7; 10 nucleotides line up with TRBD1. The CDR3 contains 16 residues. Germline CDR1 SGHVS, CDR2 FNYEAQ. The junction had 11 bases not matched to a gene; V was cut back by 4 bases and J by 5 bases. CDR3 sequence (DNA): TGTGCCAGCAGCTCGCCGAGGGACAGGGGTGGCCACGAGCAGTACTTC. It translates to CASSSPRDRGGHEQYF. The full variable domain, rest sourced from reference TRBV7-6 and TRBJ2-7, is GAGVSQSPRYKVTKRGQDVALRCDPISGHVSLYWYRQALGQGPEFLTYFNYEAQQDKSGLPNDRFSAERPEGSISTLTIQRTEQRDSAMYRCASSSPRDRGGHEQYFGPGTRLTVT.

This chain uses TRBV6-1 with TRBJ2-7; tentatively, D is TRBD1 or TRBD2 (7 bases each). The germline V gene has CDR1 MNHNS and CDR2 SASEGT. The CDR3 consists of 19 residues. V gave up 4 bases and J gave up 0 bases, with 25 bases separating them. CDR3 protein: CASSGDRASGGGHSYEQYF. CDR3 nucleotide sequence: TGTGCCAGCAGTGGAGACAGGGCCTCTGGGGGGGGCCACTCCTACGAGCAGTACTTC.

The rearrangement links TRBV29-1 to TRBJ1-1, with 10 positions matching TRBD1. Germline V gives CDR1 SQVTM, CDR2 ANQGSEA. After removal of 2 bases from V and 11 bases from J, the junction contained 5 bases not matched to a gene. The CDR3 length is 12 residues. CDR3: CSVEKGQGLAFF. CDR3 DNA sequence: TGCAGCGTTGAAAAGGGACAGGGGCTGGCTTTCTTT.

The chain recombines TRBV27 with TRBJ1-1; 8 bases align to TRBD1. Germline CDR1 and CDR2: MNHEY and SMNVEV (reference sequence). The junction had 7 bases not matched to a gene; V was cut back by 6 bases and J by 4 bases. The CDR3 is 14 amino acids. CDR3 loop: CASRSDRDGTEAFF. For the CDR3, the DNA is TGTGCCAGCAGATCGGACAGGGATGGCACTGAAGCTTTCTTT.

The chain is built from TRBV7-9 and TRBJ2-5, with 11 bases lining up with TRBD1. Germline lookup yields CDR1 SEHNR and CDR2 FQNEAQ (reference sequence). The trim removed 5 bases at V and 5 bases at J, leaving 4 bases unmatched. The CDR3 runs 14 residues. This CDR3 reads CASSRTGGRETQYF. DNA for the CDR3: TGTGCCAGCAGCCGGACAGGGGGCCGGGAGACCCAGTACTTC.

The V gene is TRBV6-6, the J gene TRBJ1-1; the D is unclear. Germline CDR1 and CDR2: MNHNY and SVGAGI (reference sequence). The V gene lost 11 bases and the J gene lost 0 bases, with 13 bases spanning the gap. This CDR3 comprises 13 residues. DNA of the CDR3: TGTGCCGGGGAGGACGGTATGAACACTGAAGCTTTCTTT. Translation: CAGEDGMNTEAFF.